This T cell receptor beta chain is from a study of blood T cell repertoires in COVID-19. The V end was cut by 0 bases, the J end by 2 bases, with 10 bases between. Per germline, CDR1 LGHNA and CDR2 YSLEER. This CDR3 is built from 15 residues. Sequencing was performed with immunoSEQ multiplex PCR; in TCRdb, only in-frame clones are kept and a portion is missing. The sample has 100,000 to 150,000 clones, 70% to 80% seen once; the top ten hold just under 25%. This clonotype was obtained from a human donor in a cohort sampled during active COVID-19. The J gene is TRBJ1-2, the V gene TRBV4-3, with D perhaps TRBD1 (5 bases). Sequencing input: peripheral blood. DNA of the CDR3: TGCGCCAGCAGCCAAGATTTACGGGGGAACTATGGCTACACCTTC. Its translation: CASSQDLRGNYGYTF.